The rows below give T cell receptor beta chains drawn from one sample of a study of blood T cells in healthy people across ages. TCRdb itself ran the 5' RACE reads through MiXCR, one entry per CDR3 protein. The data show over 1.5 million distinct CDR3 sequences, with about 50% seen just once and over 2% held by the top ten. The sequencing input was blood. The receptors were sampled from a middle-aged woman in good health. Both conserved end residues are part of each CDR3. D genes are given only for firm matches. The size field is filled for only some rows; it gives once, few, many or a size class.

D gene: TRBD2
J gene: TRBJ2-7
clone size: -
V gene: TRBV4-3
CDR3 protein: CASSQGRASGSYEQYF
CDR3 DNA: TGCGCCAGCAGCCAAGGGCGGGCTAGCGGGTCCTACGAGCAGTACTTC

D gene: TRBD1
J gene: TRBJ2-1
clone size: -
V gene: TRBV5-6
CDR3 protein: CASSGPGQTNEQFF
CDR3 DNA: TGTGCCAGCAGCGGCCCGGGACAGACTAATGAGCAGTTCTTC

D gene: -
J gene: TRBJ2-5
clone size: few
V gene: TRBV6-1
CDR3 protein: CASSEGAQYF
CDR3 DNA: TGTGCCAGCAGTGAAGGAGCCCAGTACTTC

D gene: -
J gene: TRBJ2-5
clone size: -
V gene: TRBV7-6
CDR3 protein: CASSLDQNQETQYF
CDR3 DNA: TGTGCCAGCAGCTTAGATCAGAATCAAGAGACCCAGTACTTC

D gene: -
J gene: TRBJ2-5
clone size: few
V gene: TRBV18
CDR3 protein: CASSPEQGTQYF
CDR3 DNA: TGTGCCAGCTCACCAGAGCAGGGAACCCAGTACTTC

D gene: TRBD1
J gene: TRBJ1-1
clone size: many
V gene: TRBV6-5
CDR3 protein: CASRGTEAFF
CDR3 DNA: TGTGCCTCCAGGGGGACTGAAGCTTTCTTT

D gene: -
J gene: TRBJ2-7
clone size: -
V gene: TRBV4-1
CDR3 protein: CASSQRLTESYEQYF
CDR3 DNA: TGCGCCAGCAGCCAAAGACTTACAGAGTCCTACGAGCAGTACTTC

D gene: -
J gene: TRBJ1-4
clone size: once
V gene: TRBV7-2
CDR3 protein: CASSFQGQINEKLFF
CDR3 DNA: TGTGCCAGCAGCTTCCAAGGACAGATTAATGAAAAACTGTTTTTT

D gene: -
J gene: TRBJ1-4
clone size: -
V gene: TRBV29-1
CDR3 protein: CSVHRGGEKLFF
CDR3 DNA: TGCAGCGTTCACCGGGGTGGTGAAAAACTGTTTTTT

D gene: TRBD2
J gene: TRBJ2-5
clone size: -
V gene: TRBV11-2
CDR3 protein: CASSSSGGPKETQYF
CDR3 DNA: TGTGCCAGCAGCTCCAGCGGGGGGCCTAAAGAGACCCAGTACTTC

D gene: -
J gene: TRBJ2-5
clone size: -
V gene: TRBV28
CDR3 protein: CASSSGVVVQGETQYF
CDR3 DNA: TGTGCCAGCAGTTCCGGGGTTGTCGTCCAAGGGGAGACCCAGTACTTC

D gene: -
J gene: TRBJ2-5
clone size: -
V gene: TRBV10-2
CDR3 protein: CASSEWVETQYF
CDR3 DNA: TGCGCCAGCAGTGAGTGGGTAGAGACCCAGTACTTC

D gene: TRBD1
J gene: TRBJ1-2
clone size: -
V gene: TRBV12-3/TRBV12-4
CDR3 protein: CASSPTSTGRQRGYTF
CDR3 DNA: TGTGCCAGCAGCCCGACCTCGACAGGGAGGCAGCGTGGCTACACCTTC

D gene: TRBD1
J gene: TRBJ1-6
clone size: -
V gene: TRBV3-1
CDR3 protein: CASSLRTGYNSPLHF
CDR3 DNA: TGTGCCAGCAGCCTCCGGACAGGGTATAATTCACCCCTCCACTTT

D gene: -
J gene: TRBJ2-1
clone size: -
V gene: TRBV20-1
CDR3 protein: CSAREPARSIEQFF
CDR3 DNA: TGCAGTGCTAGAGAGCCCGCTAGAAGCATTGAGCAGTTCTTC

D gene: TRBD2
J gene: TRBJ2-1
clone size: -
V gene: TRBV12-3/TRBV12-4
CDR3 protein: CASSAGLANEQFF
CDR3 DNA: TGTGCCAGCAGTGCGGGACTAGCGAATGAGCAGTTCTTC

D gene: TRBD2
J gene: TRBJ2-5
clone size: -
V gene: TRBV6-2/TRBV6-3
CDR3 protein: CASGHWSGGGTQYF
CDR3 DNA: TGTGCCAGCGGCCACTGGAGCGGGGGAGGGACCCAGTACTTC

D gene: -
J gene: TRBJ2-7
clone size: -
V gene: TRBV6-6
CDR3 protein: CASSYAEGIYEQYF
CDR3 DNA: TGTGCCAGCAGTTACGCCGAGGGGATCTACGAGCAGTACTTC

D gene: -
J gene: TRBJ2-7
clone size: -
V gene: TRBV20-1
CDR3 protein: CSACTGLGEQYF
CDR3 DNA: TGCAGTGCTTGTACAGGGCTAGGCGAGCAGTACTTC

D gene: TRBD1
J gene: TRBJ2-7
clone size: -
V gene: TRBV25-1
CDR3 protein: CASSDPGTGGFEQYF
CDR3 DNA: TGTGCCAGCAGTGATCCGGGGACAGGGGGCTTCGAGCAGTACTTC

D gene: -
J gene: TRBJ2-3
clone size: few
V gene: TRBV6-1
CDR3 protein: CASSPAGGRRAADTQYF
CDR3 DNA: TGTGCCAGCAGTCCAGCTGGAGGGAGGAGAGCGGCAGATACGCAGTATTTT

D gene: -
J gene: TRBJ1-1
clone size: once
V gene: TRBV5-1
CDR3 protein: CASSASGVGGTEAFF
CDR3 DNA: TGCGCCAGCAGCGCCTCAGGGGTCGGAGGGACTGAAGCTTTCTTT

D gene: -
J gene: TRBJ2-3
clone size: -
V gene: TRBV7-3
CDR3 protein: CASSSQLSRADTQYF
CDR3 DNA: TGTGCCAGCAGCTCCCAATTATCTCGGGCAGATACGCAGTATTTT

D gene: -
J gene: TRBJ2-3
clone size: -
V gene: TRBV20-1
CDR3 protein: CSASRFGDTQYF
CDR3 DNA: TGCAGTGCTAGCCGCTTCGGGGATACGCAGTATTTT

D gene: -
J gene: TRBJ2-6
clone size: -
V gene: TRBV12-3/TRBV12-4
CDR3 protein: CASSFARSGANVLTF
CDR3 DNA: TGTGCCAGCAGTTTTGCGAGGTCTGGGGCCAACGTCCTGACTTTC

D gene: -
J gene: TRBJ2-1
clone size: -
V gene: TRBV20-1
CDR3 protein: CSARWREGQNEQFF
CDR3 DNA: TGCAGTGCTAGATGGAGAGAGGGGCAAAATGAGCAGTTCTTC

D gene: -
J gene: TRBJ2-5
clone size: once
V gene: TRBV2
CDR3 protein: CASIYQETQYF
CDR3 DNA: TGTGCCAGCATATACCAAGAGACCCAGTACTTC

D gene: -
J gene: TRBJ1-2
clone size: -
V gene: TRBV13
CDR3 protein: CASSAPTGKGYTF
CDR3 DNA: TGTGCCAGCAGCGCACCAACAGGGAAAGGCTACACCTTC

D gene: TRBD1
J gene: TRBJ1-4
clone size: -
V gene: TRBV5-5
CDR3 protein: CASSLLPGQHNEKLFF
CDR3 DNA: TGTGCCAGCAGCTTGTTGCCGGGACAGCATAATGAAAAACTGTTTTTT

D gene: -
J gene: TRBJ1-2
clone size: -
V gene: TRBV5-6
CDR3 protein: CASSLAGPRGYGYTF
CDR3 DNA: TGTGCCAGCAGCTTGGCCGGACCTCGGGGCTATGGCTACACCTTC

D gene: -
J gene: TRBJ1-2
clone size: -
V gene: TRBV5-1
CDR3 protein: CASSHGATGGYTF
CDR3 DNA: TGCGCCAGCAGCCACGGGGCTACGGGTGGCTACACCTTC

D gene: TRBD1
J gene: TRBJ1-2
clone size: -
V gene: TRBV7-8
CDR3 protein: CASSLVGQGLNYGYTF
CDR3 DNA: TGTGCCAGCAGCTTAGTGGGACAGGGACTTAACTATGGCTACACCTTC

D gene: -
J gene: TRBJ2-1
clone size: few
V gene: TRBV12-5
CDR3 protein: CASGFQLNEQFF
CDR3 DNA: TGTGCTAGTGGTTTTCAGTTGAATGAGCAGTTCTTC

D gene: TRBD2
J gene: TRBJ2-1
clone size: -
V gene: TRBV5-1
CDR3 protein: CASSPTGAGALSYNEQFF
CDR3 DNA: TGCGCCAGCAGCCCCACGGGAGCGGGGGCTCTCTCCTACAATGAGCAGTTCTTC

D gene: -
J gene: TRBJ1-2
clone size: few
V gene: TRBV7-2
CDR3 protein: CASSLKKDSYGYTF
CDR3 DNA: TGTGCCAGCAGCCTCAAAAAAGACAGCTATGGCTACACCTTC

D gene: TRBD2
J gene: TRBJ2-5
clone size: few
V gene: TRBV27
CDR3 protein: CASSRGAGAQETQYF
CDR3 DNA: TGTGCCAGCAGTCGGGGAGCGGGGGCCCAAGAGACCCAGTACTTC

D gene: -
J gene: TRBJ1-2
clone size: -
V gene: TRBV10-3
CDR3 protein: CAIRKEGIIYGYTF
CDR3 DNA: TGTGCCATCAGAAAGGAGGGGATTATCTATGGCTACACCTTC

D gene: -
J gene: TRBJ2-5
clone size: -
V gene: TRBV27
CDR3 protein: CASRPGIFRQETQYF
CDR3 DNA: TGTGCCAGCAGACCGGGGATCTTTCGGCAAGAGACCCAGTACTTC

D gene: -
J gene: TRBJ2-5
clone size: -
V gene: TRBV28
CDR3 protein: CASSVFQAGQTQYF
CDR3 DNA: TGTGCCAGCAGTGTATTTCAGGCTGGTCAGACCCAGTACTTC

D gene: TRBD1
J gene: TRBJ2-2
clone size: -
V gene: TRBV12-3/TRBV12-4
CDR3 protein: CASSPRQGAGELFF
CDR3 DNA: TGTGCCAGCAGTCCGAGACAGGGGGCTGGGGAGCTGTTTTTT

D gene: -
J gene: TRBJ1-2
clone size: -
V gene: TRBV4-2
CDR3 protein: CASSQPRTQGHYGYTF
CDR3 DNA: TGTGCCAGCAGCCAACCTAGAACTCAGGGGCACTATGGCTACACCTTC

D gene: -
J gene: TRBJ2-1
clone size: -
V gene: TRBV6-6
CDR3 protein: CASSYSFKEQFF
CDR3 DNA: TGTGCCAGCAGTTACTCCTTTAAGGAGCAGTTCTTC

D gene: -
J gene: TRBJ2-7
clone size: -
V gene: TRBV11-2
CDR3 protein: CASSSGIGPYEQYF
CDR3 DNA: TGTGCCAGCAGCTCCGGGATCGGCCCCTACGAGCAGTACTTC

D gene: -
J gene: TRBJ2-1
clone size: -
V gene: TRBV24-1
CDR3 protein: CATRKGGAASNEQFF
CDR3 DNA: TGTGCCACCAGGAAGGGGGGGGCAGCTTCCAATGAGCAGTTCTTC

D gene: TRBD1
J gene: TRBJ2-1
clone size: -
V gene: TRBV9
CDR3 protein: CASSKPDRGLNEQFF
CDR3 DNA: TGTGCCAGCAGCAAACCTGACAGGGGGCTCAATGAGCAGTTCTTC